This record concerns one T cell receptor (beta chain) sequence. Authors' methods: The authors estimated nucleated cell counts from reference gene primer amplification. Here immunoSEQ multiplex PCR was the method, and the copy in TCRdb shows in-frame clones only, minus some. The V and J calls and clone size are taken from that table; D and trimming were inferred from the DNA. The table lists some 190,000 clones, 88% of them singletons. This sample is drawn from a study of blood T cell repertoires in COVID-19. Study as a whole: T cells, B-cell-depleted T cells, or PBMCs provided the cDNA or gDNA that served as material.

The CDR3 totals 16 residues. Deletions cut 1 base from V and 4 bases from J, with 16 bases between. The germline gives CDR1 LNHNV, CDR2 YYDKDF (reference sequence). Material for sequencing was peripheral blood. The chain links TRBV15 to TRBJ1-2; the D gene is possibly TRBD1 (5 bases). This TCR came from a man between 18 and 35 years old with active or convalescent COVID-19. The CDR3 nucleotides are TGTGCCACCAGCAGAGTGGTCGACAGCAGAATCTATGGCTACACCTTC. It encodes CATSRVVDSRIYGYTF.